These 17 T cell receptor beta chains were sequenced from one sample in a study of human T cells and chemical hapten exposure. TCRdb fed the RACE reads into MiXCR, producing one record per CDR3 protein. The profile shows 120,000 to 150,000 distinct CDR3 sequences, approximately 12% of them singletons. Time point: patch test 2, 6 weeks after DPC sensitization. The treatment denotes: therapeutic diphenylcyclopropenone sensitization with weekly scalp DPC. This specimen was whole blood, taken in connection with sensitization to the hapten diphenylcyclopropenone (DPC). Receptors were obtained from a woman aged 45-65 years with alopecia areata. Some clones in this sample may be carry-over from other donors' samples.

This clonotype showed up just a few times. This chain connects TRBV14 to TRBJ2-1; D tentatively reads TRBD1 or TRBD2 (5 bases each). This CDR3 is built from 14 residues. Between the trimmed V and J ends, which lost 4 bases and 8 bases, there was a span of 15 bases. Germline V CDR1 and CDR2: SGHDN, FVKESK. CDR3 coding DNA: TGTGCCAGCAGCCCAGGGACCTTATTCGATGAGCAGTTCTTC. As protein: CASSPGTLFDEQFF.

In its sample, this clonotype was seen a few times. The chain is built from TRBV20-1 and TRBJ2-3; tentative D call: TRBD2 (5 bases). From germline, CDR1 is DFQATT and CDR2 SNEGSKA (reference sequence). The CDR3 runs 14 residues. V lost 5 bases, J lost 0 bases, and 12 bases lay in between. The CDR3 here is CSASSGDSTDTQYF. In nucleotides, the CDR3 is TGCAGTGCTTCCAGCGGAGATAGCACAGATACGCAGTATTTT.

The chain employs TRBV12-3 or TRBV12-4 and TRBJ1-5, with D possibly being TRBD1 (6 bases). This CDR3 spans 12 amino acids. V dropped 3 bases and J dropped 11 bases, with 11 bases sitting between them. In DNA, the CDR3 is TGTGCCAGCAGTTTCGCGACAGGCACCCAGCATTTT. Translating it yields CASSFATGTQHF.

This clonotype was recorded a few times. The chain employs TRBV20-1 and TRBJ1-2, with D perhaps TRBD1 (6 bases). Germline values: CDR1 DFQATT, CDR2 SNEGSKA (reference sequence). The CDR3 is 17 residues long. The V end lost 3 bases, the J end lost 6 bases, and 26 bases lay between the germline ends. Written as DNA, the CDR3 is TGCAGTGCTAGGCCAGGGGCGCCGGGGAAATTGGACGATGGCTACACCTTC. This sequence encodes CSARPGAPGKLDDGYTF.

The chain recombines TRBV7-3 with TRBJ1-1; no clear D gene. The CDR3 is made up of 14 amino acids. V lost 5 bases and J lost 6, with 16 bases in between. Per germline, CDR1 SGHTA and CDR2 FQGTGA. This CDR3 reads CASSPYPGEPEAFF. CDR3 nucleotides: TGTGCCAGCAGCCCATACCCTGGGGAACCTGAAGCTTTCTTT.

This clonotype was counted at least ten times. The chain combines TRBV5-1 with TRBJ2-1; a weak D match, TRBD2 (7 bases). The CDR3 runs 15 residues. Trimming shortened V by 1 base and J by 8 bases, and 16 bases separated the two germline ends. Per the germline V gene, CDR1 is SGHRS and CDR2 is YFSETQ. CDR3 in amino acids: CASSLRRGAADEQFF. Here the CDR3 DNA reads TGCGCCAGCAGCTTGCGCCGGGGGGCCGCCGATGAGCAGTTCTTC.

This clonotype was observed a few times. This chain links TRBV7-2 with TRBJ1-1, with a tentative D call TRBD1 (6 bases). CDR1 is SGHTA, CDR2 FQGNSA, per germline. This CDR3 region has 15 residues. The V and J ends lost 3 bases and 1 base respectively, with 12 bases between them. DNA of the CDR3: TGTGCCAGCAGCTTTCACAGGGCCCCGAACACTGAAGCTTTCTTT. Its protein is CASSFHRAPNTEAFF.

There are many counts of this clonotype. The V and J genes are TRBV5-1 and TRBJ1-2, with D unclear. CDR3 length equals 12 residues. The V and J ends lost 3 bases and 4 bases respectively, with 7 bases between them. Germline CDR1 and CDR2: SGHRS and YFSETQ. The CDR3 nucleotides are TGCGCCAGCAGCTACGACACCTATGGCTACACCTTC. Translated, it gives CASSYDTYGYTF. Filled out from reference TRBV5-1 and TRBJ1-2, the complete variable domain reads KAGVTQTPRYLIKTRGQQVTLSCSPISGHRSVSWYQQTPGQGLQFLFEYFSETQRNKGNFPGRFSGRQFSNSRSEMNVSTLELGDSALYLCASSYDTYGYTFGSGTRLTVV.

This clonotype was observed a few times. This chain links TRBV6-2 or TRBV6-3 with TRBJ1-5, with 7 bases matching TRBD1. Losses at the gene ends were 6 bases for V and 8 bases for J; bases not matched to a gene: 7. The CDR3 contains 13 residues. Germline assignment: CDR1 MNHEY and CDR2 SVGEGT. The CDR3 loop reads CASRVDRVKPQHF. CDR3 nucleotides: TGTGCCAGCAGAGTCGACAGGGTCAAGCCCCAGCATTTT.

This clonotype was recorded at least ten times. The V call is TRBV28, the J call TRBJ2-5; D not resolved. From germline, CDR1 is MDHEN and CDR2 SYDVKM. This CDR3 comprises 11 residues. Trimming took off 6 bases at V and 5 bases at J, with 7 bases between the two ends. CDR3 nucleotide sequence: TGTGCCAGCAGCTTGAGGGAGACCCAGTACTTC. It is translated as CASSLRETQYF.

This chain uses TRBV7-8 with TRBJ2-1, with D possibly being TRBD1 (6 bases). The CDR3 consists of 12 residues. V shed 5 bases and J shed 8 bases, with 10 bases lying between them. The V gene's germline CDR1 is SGHVS and CDR2 FQNEAQ. CDR3 in amino acids: CASSPGVDEQFF. The CDR3 DNA reads TGTGCCAGCAGCCCAGGGGTGGATGAGCAGTTCTTC.

This clonotype was observed a handful of times. The chain links TRBV18 to TRBJ2-1; tentatively, D is TRBD1 or TRBD2 (6 bases each). This CDR3 has 16 residues. V lost 6 bases to trimming and J lost 10 bases, with 25 bases between them. CDR1 and CDR2 (germline): KGHSH, LQKENI. In DNA form, the CDR3 reads TGTGCCAGCTCCGAGGGCGTCGGGCGGGACGACAGGGAGCAGTTCTTC. Translated, it gives CASSEGVGRDDREQFF.

The gene calls are TRBV7-6 and TRBJ2-6; D unresolved. From germline, CDR1 is SGHVS and CDR2 FNYEAQ. This CDR3 has 14 residues. Trimming removed 2 bases from V and 5 bases from J, with 7 bases in between. The DNA for the CDR3 is TGTGCCAGCAGCTTAAGTCCCAGGGCCAACGTCCTGACTTTC. Translated, it gives CASSLSPRANVLTF.

V and J are TRBV6-5 and TRBJ1-6, with D uncertain. This CDR3 is 14 amino acids long. V shed 2 bases and J shed 5 bases, with 7 bases lying between them. Germline-derived CDR1 and CDR2 are MNHEY and SVGAGI. The CDR3 sequence is CASSYRGDNSPLHF. As DNA, the CDR3 is TGTGCCAGCAGTTACCGAGGAGATAATTCACCCCTCCACTTT.

CDR3 nucleotide sequence: TGTGCCAGCAGCTCCCTTGACCGATTGAGCGAGCAGTACTTC. This encodes CASSSLDRLSEQYF. The rearrangement links TRBV7-9 to TRBJ2-7; no definite D call. The ends were cut back, 4 bases at V and 6 bases at J, with 16 bases in the middle. This CDR3 spans 14 amino acids. The germline V gene has CDR1 SEHNR and CDR2 FQNEAQ (reference sequence). Full variable domain (rest looked up from reference TRBV7-9 and TRBJ2-7): DTGVSQNPRHKITKRGQNVTFRCDPISEHNRLYWYRQTLGQGPEFLTYFQNEAQLEKSRLLSDRFSAERPKGSFSTLEIQRTEQGDSAMYLCASSSLDRLSEQYFGPGTRLTVT.

This clonotype was observed at least ten times. The chain links TRBV2 to TRBJ1-5; 7 bases align to TRBD1. This CDR3 spans 15 amino acids. Germline V gives CDR1 SNHLY, CDR2 FYNNEI. The V segment lost 4 bases and the J segment 2 bases; nucleotides outside the gene matches: 5. The DNA of the CDR3 is TGTGCCAGCAGTGGACAGGGAGTGGGCAATCAGCCCCAGCATTTT. Its translation is CASSGQGVGNQPQHF.

The V and J genes are TRBV6-2 or TRBV6-3 and TRBJ2-5; D is unclear. The ends were cut back, 7 bases at V and 0 bases at J, with 9 bases in the middle. Germline V lookup: CDR1 MNHEY, CDR2 SVGEGT. This CDR3 comprises 13 residues. CDR3 amino acids: CASTRRYQETQYF. Here the CDR3 DNA reads TGTGCCAGCACCCGTCGGTACCAAGAGACCCAGTACTTC.